This T cell receptor (beta chain) was recorded in a study of graft-versus-host responses after intestinal transplantation. Study-wide context: All recipients got anti-thymocyte globulin induction, then tacrolimus and steroids for 2 to 3 years.

This CDR3 has 14 residues. Germline CDR1 and CDR2: SGHTA and FQGNSA. Trimming cost V 5 bases and J 4 bases, with 14 bases left between them. Findings of the study overall: Allograft clonal ratios (graft-versus-host to host-versus-graft) were high in patients who had graft-donor T cell macrochimerism. Peak levels of circulating GvH clones tracked with early post-transplant HvG declines.

In its sample, this clone was seen once. Each mixed lymphocyte reaction held about 200,000 CFSE-labeled responders and about 200,000 irradiated violet-dye-labeled stimulators. Using immunoSEQ multiplex PCR, the repertoire was profiled, and TCRdb retains in-frame clones only, with some absent. The sample carries around 19,000 clones, more than 40% recorded once. This specimen consisted of alloreactive CD4+ T cells from a mixed lymphocyte reaction culture, obtained before intestinal transplant. Regarding subset: CFSE-low proliferating T cells sorted from roughly 6-day pre-transplant mixed lymphocyte reaction (GvH or HvG direction). This clonotype originated in a human patient who received an intestinal transplant. The chain has TRBV7-2 and TRBJ1-2; maybe TRBD1 (6 bases). CDR3 nucleotide sequence: TGTGCCAGCAGCCCAGGAGGGGGGGGCTATGGCTACACCTTC. This codes for CASSPGGGGYGYTF.